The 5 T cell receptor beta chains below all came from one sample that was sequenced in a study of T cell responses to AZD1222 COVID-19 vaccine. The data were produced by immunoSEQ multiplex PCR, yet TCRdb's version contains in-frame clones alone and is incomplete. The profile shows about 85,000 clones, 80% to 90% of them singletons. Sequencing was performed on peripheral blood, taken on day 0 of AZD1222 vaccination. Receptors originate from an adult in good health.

Written as DNA, the CDR3 is TGTGCCAGCAGCCCTACCAAAGTGGGCGGGAGTGAGCAGTTCTTC. As protein: CASSPTKVGGSEQFF. The rearrangement uses TRBV9 and TRBJ2-1; 7 bases agree with TRBD2. CDR1 SGDLS and CDR2 YYNGEE come from the germline V gene. Losses at the gene ends were 4 bases for V and 9 bases for J; bases not matched to a gene: 13. This CDR3 spans 15 amino acids.

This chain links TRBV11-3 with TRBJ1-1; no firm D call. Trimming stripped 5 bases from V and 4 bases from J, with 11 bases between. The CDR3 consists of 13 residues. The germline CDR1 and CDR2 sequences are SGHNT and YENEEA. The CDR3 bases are TGTGCCAGCAGCGAGCAGGAGGGCACTGAAGCTTTCTTT. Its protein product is CASSEQEGTEAFF. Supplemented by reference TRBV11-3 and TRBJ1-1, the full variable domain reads EAGVVQSPRYKIIEKKQPVAFWCNPISGHNTLYWYLQNLGQGPELLIRYENEEAVDDSQLPKDRFSAERLKGVDSTLKIQPAELGDSAVYLCASSEQEGTEAFFGQGTRLTVV.

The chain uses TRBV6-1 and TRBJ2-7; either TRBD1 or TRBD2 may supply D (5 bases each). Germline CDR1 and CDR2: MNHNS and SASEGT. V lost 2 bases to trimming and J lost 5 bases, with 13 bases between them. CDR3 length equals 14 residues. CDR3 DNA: TGTGCCAGCAGTGAACTGGGACCCTTGAACGAGCAGTACTTC. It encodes CASSELGPLNEQYF.

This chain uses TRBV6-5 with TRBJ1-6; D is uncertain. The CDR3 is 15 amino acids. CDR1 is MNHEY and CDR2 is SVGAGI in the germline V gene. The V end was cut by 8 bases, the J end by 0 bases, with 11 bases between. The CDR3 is CASRPQSSYNSPLHF. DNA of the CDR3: TGTGCCAGCCGGCCGCAGAGCTCCTATAATTCACCCCTCCACTTT.

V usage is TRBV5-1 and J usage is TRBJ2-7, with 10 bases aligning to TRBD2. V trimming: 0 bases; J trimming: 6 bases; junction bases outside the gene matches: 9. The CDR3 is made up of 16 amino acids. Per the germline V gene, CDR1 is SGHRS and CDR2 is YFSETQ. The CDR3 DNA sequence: TGCGCCAGCAGCTTGGCCCCTAGCGGGAGCAGTCGCGAGCAGTACTTC. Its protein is CASSLAPSGSSREQYF.